The source of this T cell receptor beta chain is a study of Graves' ophthalmopathy and Graves' hyperthyroidism. Investigators amplified TCR beta CDR3 regions from RNA transcripts. The first-round RT-PCR employed HTBI primers together with the Qiagen OneStep RT-PCR kit. A multiplex PCR was then performed as the second round. TCRdb re-called the multiplex PCR reads through MiXCR, storing one row per CDR3 protein. Here the sample spans 150,000 to 200,000 distinct CDR3 sequences, approximately 38% being singletons. Trimming took 6 bases from V and 1 from J, leaving 9 bases between them. Germline V CDR1 and CDR2: MDHEN, SYDVKM. This CDR3 has 13 residues. This clonotype was picked up many times.

This clonotype was obtained from a woman aged 40 to 55 with Graves' ophthalmopathy. The sample comprised peripheral blood. The chain combines TRBV28 with TRBJ1-1; D might be TRBD1 (5 bases). DNA of the CDR3: TGTGCCAGCAGACGGCAGGGGAACACTGAAGCTTTCTTT. Amino acids: CASRRQGNTEAFF.